The clone carrying this T cell receptor beta chain turned up a few times. The CDR3 carries no conserved terminal phenylalanine or tryptophan, so it likely arises from a read error. This specimen belongs to a study of metastatic and nonmetastatic thyroid tumors. Among the patients, none had received any treatment before thyroid surgery. Using MiXCR, TCRdb reanalyzed the PCR reads. The table has fewer than 20,000 clones, around 25% seen once. Trimming removed 4 bases from V and 6 bases from J, with 6 bases in between. This CDR3 contains 11 residues. The sequence was obtained from a female donor with papillary thyroid cancer or a benign thyroid nodule (not recorded which). Some clones in this sample may be carry-over from other donors' samples. Sequenced: adjacent normal tissue. The chain employs TRBV12-3 or TRBV12-4 and TRBJ1-2; D is undetermined. The CDR3 DNA is TGTGCCAGCAGTTCCCGCCATGGCTACACCTCC. The encoded protein is CASSSRHGYTS.